The sample holds many counts of the clone carrying this T cell receptor beta chain. Its antigen is undetermined. Deletions cut 0 bases from V and 1 base from J, with 10 bases between. CDR1 and CDR2 from the germline V gene are SGHTA and FQGNSA. The CDR3 is 16 amino acids. The sample belongs to a study of metastatic and nonmetastatic thyroid tumors. About the research overall: Blood and tumor or nodule tissue repertoires from malignant and benign thyroid patients were compared.

Prior to thyroid surgery, none of the patients had received any treatment. Study results and caveats: According to reports, the diversity of TCR beta was significantly higher in malignant thyroid tumors than in benign nodules, and this held in both blood and tumor samples.

Per the original methods: CDR3 differences across clinicopathological groups were used to build a distant-metastasis classifier for papillary thyroid cancer. TCRdb re-analyzed the PCR reads using MiXCR. None of the V and J calls come from the authors' own analysis; TCRdb made them. The sample gives 30,000 to 40,000 clones, approximately 16% of which show up once; around 20% is in the top ten. Sample: blood. The origin of this receptor is a male donor with papillary thyroid cancer or a benign thyroid nodule (not recorded which). Some clones in this sample may be carry-over from other donors' samples. The V call is TRBV7-2, the J call TRBJ2-1, with D possibly being TRBD2 (6 bases). The CDR3 spells CASSLARLVSYNEQFF. DNA of the CDR3: TGTGCCAGCAGCTTAGCCAGACTAGTTTCCTACAATGAGCAGTTCTTC.